These 31 T cell receptor beta chains were all obtained from the same sample, sequenced in a study of blood T cell repertoires in COVID-19. Produced via immunoSEQ multiplex PCR; TCRdb's table is partial and in-frame only. The repertoire has roughly 200,000 clones, around 75% of them found once; the top ten carry under 7%. The material sequenced was peripheral blood. The origin of the receptors is a woman aged 40 to 55 with COVID-19, enrolled during active disease.

V and J are TRBV19 and TRBJ2-6; 8 bases line up with TRBD1. The CDR3 totals 20 residues. Losses at the gene ends were 2 bases for V and 4 bases for J; bases not matched to a gene: 16. CDR1 and CDR2 (germline): LNHDA, SQIVND (reference sequence). The CDR3 DNA reads as TGTGCCAGTAGTATATCCCCCTACAGGGGGGTTTTGGCGGGGGCCAACGTCCTGACTTTC. This gives the protein CASSISPYRGVLAGANVLTF.

The gene calls are TRBV10-1 and TRBJ2-7; maybe TRBD2 (5 bases). This CDR3 contains 15 residues. V was cut by 2 bases and J by 0 bases, with 11 bases left in between. Germline CDR1 reads WNHNN; CDR2 reads SYGVQD (reference sequence). CDR3 DNA sequence: TGCGCCAGCAGTGAGGACGGGGTAAGCTCCTACGAGCAGTACTTC. This gives the protein CASSEDGVSSYEQYF.

Note on this clone: The junction departs from germline at one end; a sequencing error may be responsible. The chain joins TRBV5-1 to TRBJ2-2; TRBD2 matches 9 bases. Germline loops: CDR1 SGHRS, CDR2 YFSETQ. This CDR3 has 16 amino acids. The CDR3 loop reads CASSLAPSGNPGELFF. The DNA of the CDR3 is TGCGCCAGCAGCTTGGCCCCTAGCGGGAACCCCGGGGAGCTGTTTTTT.

V gene TRBV7-2 combines with J gene TRBJ2-7, with D possibly being TRBD1 (6 bases). Germline V CDR1 and CDR2: SGHTA, FQGNSA. The CDR3 extends over 12 amino acids. The germline V and J ends were trimmed by 3 bases and 5 bases, with 8 bases remaining between them. CDR3 in DNA: TGTGCCAGCAGCTTGGACAGCCACGAGCAGTACTTC. This sequence encodes CASSLDSHEQYF.

A remark on this clone: Its ends do not fully match the called genes, so a read error is possible. The chain employs TRBV7-9 and TRBJ2-7; the match to TRBD2 covers 7 bases. Germline V gene data show CDR1 as SEHNR and CDR2 as FQNEAQ (reference sequence). This CDR3 is 14 amino acids long. The CDR3 bases are TGTGCCAGCAGCGTAGCCCGCCCGGGGGGCGAGCAGTACTTC. This gives the protein CASSVARPGGEQYF.

This clone was seen at least ten times. The chain uses TRBV30 and TRBJ1-1; TRBD1 matches 7 bases. The CDR3 is 13 amino acids. The J segment lost 4 bases and the V segment lost 6 bases, leaving 8 bases of the junction unmatched. Germline V CDR1 and CDR2: GTSNPN, SVGIG (reference sequence). CDR3 loop: CACLEAGGTEAFF. The CDR3 DNA reads TGTGCCTGCCTCGAAGCAGGGGGCACTGAAGCTTTCTTT.

This clone was counted once. The V and J genes are TRBV19 and TRBJ2-7; the D is unclear. CDR1 and CDR2 (germline): LNHDA, SQIVND (reference sequence). V lost 8 bases to trimming and J lost 4 bases, with 12 bases between them. This CDR3 is 12 amino acids long. DNA of the CDR3: TGTGCCAGTGGGCAGTTCGGTTACGAGCAGTACTTC. The encoded protein is CASGQFGYEQYF.

The sample holds one count of this clone. The chain uses TRBV7-3 and TRBJ2-3, with D tentatively TRBD2 (5 bases). CDR3 length equals 14 residues. CDR1 and CDR2 (germline): SGHTA, FQGTGA. The germline V and J ends were trimmed by 5 bases and 6 bases, with 15 bases remaining between them. The CDR3, as DNA: TGTGCCAGCAGCCCAACCTCGGGGTCGGATACGCAGTATTTT. The encoded protein is CASSPTSGSDTQYF.

This clone was detected a few times. V gene TRBV11-3 combines with J gene TRBJ2-1; 11 positions agree with TRBD2. Per germline, CDR1 SGHNT and CDR2 YENEEA. V shed 5 bases and J 3 bases; nucleotides not matched to a gene: 6. The CDR3 is 16 residues long. The chain's CDR3 is CASSPQGLAGYNEQFF. CDR3 DNA sequence: TGTGCCAGCAGCCCCCAAGGACTAGCGGGCTACAATGAGCAGTTCTTC. The variable domain in full, with the rest retrieved from reference TRBV11-3 and TRBJ2-1, is EAGVVQSPRYKIIEKKQPVAFWCNPISGHNTLYWYLQNLGQGPELLIRYENEEAVDDSQLPKDRFSAERLKGVDSTLKIQPAELGDSAVYLCASSPQGLAGYNEQFFGPGTRLTVL.

The chain is built from TRBV9 and TRBJ2-3, with 9 bases that match TRBD2. CDR3 length: 16 amino acids. The germline CDR1 and CDR2 sequences are SGDLS and YYNGEE. The ends lost 2 bases at V and 2 bases at J; junction bases unmatched: 6. CDR3 in amino acids: CASSVIAGVDTDTQYF. The CDR3 DNA is TGTGCCAGCAGCGTCATAGCGGGGGTGGACACAGATACGCAGTATTTT.

The chain links TRBV7-9 to TRBJ1-1; TRBD1 is a possible D gene (5 bases). CDR3 length equals 13 residues. The ends were cut back, 5 bases at V and 4 bases at J, with 11 bases in the middle. Germline values: CDR1 SEHNR, CDR2 FQNEAQ (reference sequence). In DNA form, the CDR3 reads TGTGCCAGCAGCCTACAGGAGATCACTGAAGCTTTCTTT. Its protein is CASSLQEITEAFF.

The DNA for the CDR3 is TGCGCCAGCAGCCAAGAGCGACTTAGCTCCTACGAGCAGTACTTC. It codes for CASSQERLSSYEQYF. The chain combines TRBV4-3 with TRBJ2-7; D ambiguous. The CDR3 extends over 15 amino acids. Trimming stripped 0 bases from V and 0 bases from J, with 9 bases between. From germline, CDR1 is LGHNA and CDR2 YSLEER.

This clone was counted a few times. The chain joins TRBV7-8 to TRBJ2-3; 8 nucleotides align to TRBD1. Germline V CDR1 and CDR2: SGHVS, FQNEAQ. The CDR3 consists of 13 residues. V was clipped by 3 bases and J by 6 bases; unmatched bases: 2. The DNA of the CDR3 is TGTGCCAGCAGCTTGACAGGGGACGATACGCAGTATTTT. As protein: CASSLTGDDTQYF.

The rearrangement uses TRBV30 and TRBJ1-6; 7 nucleotides match TRBD1. The germline CDR1 and CDR2 sequences are GTSNPN and SVGIG (reference sequence). J lost 7 bases, V lost 7 bases, and 1 base had no gene match. The CDR3 has 11 amino acids. Here the CDR3 reads CASGQNSPLHF. The CDR3 DNA is TGTGCCTCGGGACAGAATTCACCCCTCCACTTT. The whole variable domain, remainder taken from reference TRBV30 and TRBJ1-6, is SQTIHQWPATLVQPVGSPLSLECTVEGTSNPNLYWYRQAAGRGLQLLFYSVGIGQISSEVPQNLSASRPQDRQFILSSKKLLLSDSGFYLCASGQNSPLHFGNGTRLTVT.

The chain uses TRBV4-1 and TRBJ1-5; TRBD1 agrees at 8 bases. CDR3 length equals 18 residues. Germline V gives CDR1 MGHRA, CDR2 YSYEKL. V was clipped by 0 bases and J by 3 bases; unmatched bases: 10. The CDR3 region is CASSQDPGGPGLNQPQHF. For the CDR3, the DNA is TGCGCCAGCAGCCAAGATCCAGGGGGCCCAGGACTCAATCAGCCCCAGCATTTT.

The rearrangement uses TRBV3-1 (or the pseudogene TRBV3-2) and TRBJ2-1; 7 bases are a match to TRBD1. The germline V gene encodes CDR1 LGHDT and CDR2 YNNKEL (reference sequence). The CDR3 length is 17 residues. V dropped 1 base and J dropped 6; count of bases not matched to a gene: 12. CDR3 in DNA: TGTGCCAGCAGCCAAGCCGGCGCAGGGGGATTGGGCAATGAGCAGTTCTTC. It specifies CASSQAGAGGLGNEQFF.

This clone came up once. V is TRBV29-1 and J is TRBJ1-2, with no clear D. With 4 bases removed from V and 2 bases from J, the gap between germline ends came to 5 bases. The CDR3 runs 11 residues. CDR1 is SQVTM and CDR2 is ANQGSEA in the germline V gene. CDR3 protein: CSVGENYGYTF. The CDR3 DNA is TGCAGCGTTGGCGAAAACTATGGCTACACCTTC.

The chain recombines TRBV7-9 with TRBJ2-3; 8 bases fit TRBD1. This CDR3 is 15 amino acids long. J lost 2 bases, V lost 5 bases, and 6 bases had no gene match. Looked up from germline, CDR1 is SEHNR and CDR2 is FQNEAQ (reference sequence). The CDR3 reads CASSRDRGDTDTQYF. Here the CDR3 DNA reads TGTGCCAGCAGCCGTGACAGGGGCGACACAGATACGCAGTATTTT.

The chain couples TRBV5-6 to TRBJ1-2; D gene uncertain. Germline CDR1 SGHDT, CDR2 YYEEEE. The CDR3 covers 12 residues. V dropped 4 bases and J dropped 5 bases, with 9 bases sitting between them. In nucleotides, the CDR3 is TGTGCCAGCAGCCTCCCAGAATATGGCTACACCTTC. Translated: CASSLPEYGYTF.

This clone was found once. The rearrangement links TRBV4-1 to TRBJ1-3, with 8 bases lining up with TRBD1. The CDR3 spans 17 residues. CDR1 is MGHRA and CDR2 is YSYEKL in the germline V gene. The V gene end was trimmed by 0 bases and the J gene end by 3 bases; junction bases not matched to a gene: 7. As DNA, the CDR3 is TGCGCCAGCAGCCAAGAGGTCCAGGGGGCGTTTGGAAACACCATATATTTT. This translates into CASSQEVQGAFGNTIYF.

This clone was counted between two and nine times. The chain links TRBV29-1 to TRBJ2-1, with D unresolved. CDR1 SQVTM and CDR2 ANQGSEA come from the germline V gene. V was shortened by 2 bases and J by 0 bases, with 11 bases between the two germline ends. The CDR3 length is 15 residues. Written as DNA, the CDR3 is TGCAGCGTTGAACCTACTTCTAGCTCCTACAATGAGCAGTTCTTC. This translates into CSVEPTSSSYNEQFF.

A remark on this clone: This sample also contains other DNA sequences that code for the same CDR3. The V gene is TRBV19, the J gene TRBJ2-7, with D possibly TRBD2 on 5 matching bases. Germline assignment: CDR1 LNHDA and CDR2 SQIVND (reference sequence). The CDR3 consists of 12 residues. Deletions cut 5 bases from V and 2 bases from J, with 7 bases between. The DNA for the CDR3 is TGTGCCAGTAGTGGAGGAGCCTACGAGCAGTACTTC. Amino acid sequence: CASSGGAYEQYF.

V and J are TRBV19 and TRBJ2-3; D might be TRBD2 (5 bases). Germline CDR1 is LNHDA and CDR2 is SQIVND (reference sequence). Deletions cut 3 bases from V and 5 bases from J, with 12 bases between. The CDR3 extends over 14 amino acids. CDR3 region: CASSIGGRGDTQYF. In nucleotides, the CDR3 is TGTGCCAGTAGTATCGGAGGACGGGGAGATACGCAGTATTTT.

On this clone itself: This CDR3 is also generated by other DNA sequences in the sample. The V call is TRBV4-3, the J call TRBJ1-3, with a tentative D call TRBD1 (5 bases). Trimming stripped 0 bases from V and 1 base from J, with 10 bases between. The CDR3 loop spans 16 amino acids. The germline CDR1 and CDR2 sequences are LGHNA and YSLEER. The CDR3 loop reads CASSQDRGISGNTIYF. In nucleotides, the CDR3 is TGCGCCAGCAGCCAAGATCGGGGGATTTCTGGAAACACCATATATTTT.

The chain recombines TRBV4-3 with TRBJ1-1; D possibly corresponds to TRBD1 (6 bases). The germline V gene has CDR1 LGHNA and CDR2 YSLEER. V was trimmed by 4 bases and J by 4 bases, leaving 10 bases between them. This CDR3 is built from 13 residues. The CDR3 coding sequence is TGCGCCAGCAGCCGTGGGACACCCACTGAAGCTTTCTTT. Protein product: CASSRGTPTEAFF.

V gene TRBV21-1 combines with J gene TRBJ2-5; the table's D call TRBD2 went unverified against the DNA. TRBV21-1 is termed a pseudogene. CDR3 length equals 14 residues. CDR3 loop: CASSKGGSKETQYF. As DNA, the CDR3 is TGTGCCAGCAGCAAAGGAGGGAGTAAAGAGACCCAGTACTTC.

This clone has only a few counts. The chain recombines TRBV30 with TRBJ1-6, with D possibly matching TRBD1 (5 bases). Germline-derived CDR1 and CDR2 are GTSNPN and SVGIG (reference sequence). Deletions cut 5 bases from V and 10 bases from J, with 15 bases between. This CDR3 contains 13 residues. CDR3 DNA sequence: TGTGCCTGGGACCCTACCGGGGGATCACCCCTCCACTTT. It codes for CAWDPTGGSPLHF.

The chain uses TRBV9 and TRBJ2-3, with 7 bases aligning to TRBD2. Looked up from germline, CDR1 is SGDLS and CDR2 is YYNGEE. V lost 4 bases to trimming and J lost 7 bases; unmatched junction nucleotides: 15. The CDR3 covers 16 residues. Here the CDR3 reads CASSPRSGEMVNTQYF. DNA of the CDR3: TGTGCCAGCAGCCCTCGGAGCGGGGAGATGGTAAATACGCAGTATTTT.

V gene TRBV7-9 combines with J gene TRBJ1-4, with D possibly being TRBD1 (5 bases). CDR1 is SEHNR, CDR2 FQNEAQ, per germline (reference sequence). CDR3 length: 15 residues. Trimming took off 1 base at V and 3 bases at J, with 9 bases between the two ends. The CDR3 sequence is CASSLGREPNEKLFF. Written as DNA, the CDR3 is TGTGCCAGCAGCTTAGGCAGGGAACCTAATGAAAAACTGTTTTTT.

The chain joins TRBV7-8 to TRBJ2-3; 11 bases fit TRBD2. Trimming took 5 bases from V and 0 from J; bases not matched to a gene: 4. In germline, CDR1 is SGHVS, CDR2 FQNEAQ. The CDR3 loop spans 16 amino acids. CDR3 coding DNA: TGTGCCAGCAGCGAGGGGACTAGCGGCAGCACAGATACGCAGTATTTT. Its translation is CASSEGTSGSTDTQYF.

This clone was detected only a few times. This chain links TRBV6-5 with TRBJ2-7, with TRBD2 matching over 7 bases. The V and J ends lost 6 bases and 6 bases, in that order; junction bases with no gene match: 8. This CDR3 has 13 residues. CDR1 MNHEY and CDR2 SVGAGI come from the germline V gene. DNA for the CDR3: TGTGCCAGCAGAGGCGATAGCGGGTCCGAGCAGTACTTC. As protein: CASRGDSGSEQYF.